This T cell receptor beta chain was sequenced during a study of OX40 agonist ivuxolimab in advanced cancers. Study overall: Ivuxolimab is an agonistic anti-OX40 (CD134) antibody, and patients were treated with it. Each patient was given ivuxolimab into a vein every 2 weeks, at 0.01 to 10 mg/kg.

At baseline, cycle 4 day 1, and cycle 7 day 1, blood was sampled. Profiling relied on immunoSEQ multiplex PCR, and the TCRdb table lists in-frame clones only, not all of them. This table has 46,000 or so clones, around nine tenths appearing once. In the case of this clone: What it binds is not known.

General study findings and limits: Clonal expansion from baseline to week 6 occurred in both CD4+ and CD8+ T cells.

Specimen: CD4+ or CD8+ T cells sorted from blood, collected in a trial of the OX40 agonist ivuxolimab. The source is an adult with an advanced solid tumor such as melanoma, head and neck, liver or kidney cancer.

The CDR3 DNA is TGTGCCAGCAGCCCTAGCGGGACTTGGGAGACCCAGTACTTC. This translates into CASSPSGTWETQYF. The rearrangement joins TRBV7-9 to TRBJ2-5; 9 bases fit TRBD2. V shed 5 bases, J shed 5 bases, and the junction held 6 bases outside the gene matches. Germline CDR1 reads SEHNR; CDR2 reads FQNEAQ (reference sequence). The CDR3 consists of 14 residues.